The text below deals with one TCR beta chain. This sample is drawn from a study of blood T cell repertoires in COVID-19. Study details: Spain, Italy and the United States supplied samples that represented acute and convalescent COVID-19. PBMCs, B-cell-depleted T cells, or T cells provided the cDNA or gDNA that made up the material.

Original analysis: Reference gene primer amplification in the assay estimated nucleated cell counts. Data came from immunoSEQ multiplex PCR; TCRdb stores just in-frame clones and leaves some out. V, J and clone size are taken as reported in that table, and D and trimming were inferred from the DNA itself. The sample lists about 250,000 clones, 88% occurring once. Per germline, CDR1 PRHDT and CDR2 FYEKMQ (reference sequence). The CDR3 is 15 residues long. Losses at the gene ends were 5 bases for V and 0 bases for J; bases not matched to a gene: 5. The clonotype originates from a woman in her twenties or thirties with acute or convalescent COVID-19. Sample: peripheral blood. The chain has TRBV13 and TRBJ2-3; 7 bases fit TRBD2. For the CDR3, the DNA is TGTGCCAGCAGCATAAAGGGACTAAGCACAGATACGCAGTATTTT. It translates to CASSIKGLSTDTQYF.